This T cell receptor (beta chain) originates from a study of T cell responses to AZD1222 COVID-19 vaccine. Some clones are missing from TCRdb's copy, which holds only in-frame ones; the method was immunoSEQ multiplex PCR. In the table there are fewer than 150,000 clones, 88% of which are singletons. This clone was detected many times. Per germline, CDR1 MNHEY and CDR2 SMNVEV (reference sequence). The germline V and J ends were trimmed by 3 bases and 7 bases, with 18 bases remaining between them. The CDR3 has 15 amino acids. The input for sequencing was peripheral blood, taken 28 days after the second AZD1222 dose. The origin of this receptor is an adult who received the AZD1222 COVID-19 vaccine. This sequence joins TRBV27 and TRBJ1-1, with a weak D call TRBD1 (5 bases). In DNA, the CDR3 is TGTGCCAGCAGTTTCCACTTCGACAGAACCTATGAAGCTTTCTTT. Translation: CASSFHFDRTYEAFF.